This is a list of T cell receptor beta chains from one sample in a study of T cell changes during pregnancy in multiple sclerosis. Using immunoSEQ multiplex PCR, the repertoire was profiled, and TCRdb retains in-frame clones only, with some absent. The table records some 50,000 clones, 80% to 95% of them present only once. Sequencing used peripheral blood, obtained after pregnancy. The receptors here all came from a female donor with multiple sclerosis, enrolled in a pregnancy study. Each CDR3 is given with its conserved first and last residue. D genes are given only for firm matches. Rows give clone size only sometimes, using once, few, many, or a class for an expanded clone.

cdr3_aa	cdr3_nt	d_call	clone_size	v_call	j_call
CASSIIARGNQPQHF	TGTGCCAGTAGTATCATCGCCAGGGGGAATCAGCCCCAGCATTTT	TRBD1	few	TRBV19	TRBJ1-5
CASSLATGHYGYTF	TGTGCCAGCAGCTTAGCGACAGGGCACTATGGCTACACCTTC	TRBD1	-	TRBV5-6	TRBJ1-2
CASSAQGAGEQFF	TGTGCCAGCAGCGCGCAGGGGGCAGGTGAGCAGTTCTTC	TRBD1	-	TRBV7-2	TRBJ2-1
CASSPGTAGNQPQHF	TGTGCCAGCAGCCCCGGGACAGCCGGCAATCAGCCCCAGCATTTT	TRBD1	-	TRBV9	TRBJ1-5
CASSRDRGDKGETQYF	TGTGCCAGCAGCAGGGACAGGGGTGACAAGGGAGAGACCCAGTACTTC	TRBD1	few	TRBV5-4	TRBJ2-5
CASSLDSRSYGYTF	TGTGCCAGCAGCTTGGACAGTCGAAGCTATGGCTACACCTTC	-	once	TRBV5-5	TRBJ1-2
CASSLNGVRGYGYTF	TGTGCCAGCAGCTTAAACGGGGTCCGCGGGTATGGCTACACCTTC	-	once	TRBV7-3	TRBJ1-2
CASSRRMVMNTEAFF	TGTGCCAGCAGCCGGAGGATGGTCATGAACACTGAAGCTTTCTTT	-	-	TRBV7-8	TRBJ1-1
CASSFLRGGQVTGELFF	TGTGCCAGCAGCTTTTTGCGGGGGGGCCAGGTCACCGGGGAGCTGTTTTTT	TRBD2	-	TRBV7-8	TRBJ2-2
CASSLSRDRLGTGELFF	TGTGCCAGCAGTTTATCCCGGGACAGGCTTGGGACCGGGGAGCTGTTTTTT	TRBD1	-	TRBV27	TRBJ2-2
CASSYSSRGGKETQYF	TGTGCCAGCAGTTACTCATCCAGGGGCGGTAAAGAGACCCAGTACTTC	-	-	TRBV6-5	TRBJ2-5
CSALTDTQYF	TGCAGTGCTCTCACAGATACGCAGTATTTT	-	-	TRBV20-1	TRBJ2-3
CASSVNREQFF	TGCGCCAGCAGCGTAAACAGGGAGCAGTTCTTC	-	-	TRBV5-1	TRBJ2-1
CASSSPTGGRGTDTQYF	TGCGCCAGCAGCTCTCCCACTGGAGGGCGAGGCACAGATACGCAGTATTTT	-	-	TRBV5-1	TRBJ2-3
CAGRVTGDYEQYF	TGTGCCGGCAGAGTCACAGGTGACTACGAGCAGTACTTC	-	-	TRBV27	TRBJ2-7
CASSEKQGRDTQYF	TGTGCCAGCAGTGAAAAACAGGGGCGAGATACGCAGTATTTT	TRBD1	few	TRBV6-4	TRBJ2-3
CASSLSPPAGFVYSPLHF	TGTGCCAGCAGCTTATCCCCCCCCGCCGGGTTTGTGTACTCACCCCTCCACTTT	-	-	TRBV13	TRBJ1-6
CSVGTGGAYGYTF	TGCAGCGTAGGGACAGGGGGTGCCTATGGCTACACCTTC	TRBD1	-	TRBV29-1	TRBJ1-2
CASSPLSRSEWAFF	TGTGCCAGCTCGCCTTTGAGCCGCAGCGAATGGGCTTTCTTT	-	-	TRBV18	TRBJ1-1
CAIRTMGPGNSPLHF	TGTGCCATCAGAACAATGGGCCCTGGGAATTCACCCCTCCACTTT	-	-	TRBV10-3	TRBJ1-6
CASSGGGDSSYEQYF	TGTGCCAGCAGTGGAGGAGGGGACAGCTCCTACGAGCAGTACTTC	-	once	TRBV2	TRBJ2-7
CASSSIRQGTSTGELFF	TGTGCCAGTAGCTCAATAAGACAGGGGACCTCCACCGGGGAGCTGTTTTTT	TRBD1	-	TRBV19	TRBJ2-2
CASSLEAEQYF	TGTGCCAGCAGCTTAGAGGCCGAGCAGTACTTC	-	-	TRBV11-2	TRBJ2-7
CASSYSQGYGYTF	TGTGCCAGCAGTTACAGCCAGGGGTATGGCTACACCTTC	-	-	TRBV6-5	TRBJ1-2
CASSIGTGGTEAFF	TGTGCCAGTAGTATTGGGACAGGGGGCACTGAAGCTTTCTTT	TRBD1	-	TRBV19	TRBJ1-1
CASSRSGGVYNEQFF	TGCGCCAGCAGCCGGAGCGGGGGGGTTTACAATGAGCAGTTCTTC	TRBD2	-	TRBV4-3	TRBJ2-1
CASSSRGGGTTPYEQYF	TGTGCCAGCAGCTCCCGCGGTGGGGGGACTACTCCCTACGAGCAGTACTTC	TRBD2	-	TRBV7-2	TRBJ2-7
CASSVDVANTDTQYF	TGTGCCAGCAGCGTAGACGTGGCCAACACAGATACGCAGTATTTT	-	-	TRBV9	TRBJ2-3
CASKTAGSNSSYEQYF	TGCGCCAGCAAAACAGCAGGGTCCAATTCCTCCTACGAGCAGTACTTC	-	-	TRBV23-1	TRBJ2-7
CASSSRGGTDTQYF	TGCGCCAGCAGCTCGCGGGGGGGGACAGATACGCAGTATTTT	TRBD2	-	TRBV5-1	TRBJ2-3
CASEKGAYEQYF	TGTGCCAGCGAGAAGGGGGCTTACGAGCAGTACTTC	TRBD1	-	TRBV5-8	TRBJ2-7
CASSLGSGTSGKTEQFF	TGCGCCAGCAGCTTGGGTTCCGGGACTAGCGGTAAAACAGAGCAGTTCTTC	TRBD2	-	TRBV5-1	TRBJ2-1
CASSLAVATATQYF	TGTGCCAGCAGCTTGGCCGTAGCTACCGCGACCCAGTACTTC	-	-	TRBV5-6	TRBJ2-5
CASRRTGANSPLHF	TGTGCCAGCAGGCGGACAGGGGCTAATTCACCCCTCCACTTT	TRBD1	-	TRBV6-5	TRBJ1-6
CASSQEDRITEAFF	TGCGCCAGCAGCCAAGAAGACAGGATCACTGAAGCTTTCTTT	-	-	TRBV4-1	TRBJ1-1
CASSRQGNTEAFF	TGTGCCAGTAGTAGACAGGGGAACACTGAAGCTTTCTTT	TRBD1	few	TRBV19	TRBJ1-1
CASSPWGGGAGETQYF	TGTGCCAGCAGCCCCTGGGGCGGGGGGGCCGGGGAGACCCAGTACTTC	TRBD2	-	TRBV5-4	TRBJ2-5
CASSIRTDREAFF	TGTGCCAGCAGCATTAGGACAGACCGTGAAGCTTTCTTT	-	-	TRBV6-6	TRBJ1-1
CASSLESPVNNSPLHF	TGTGCCAGCAGCTTGGAGAGTCCCGTAAACAATTCACCCCTCCACTTT	-	-	TRBV7-2	TRBJ1-6
CAWRHRDSENYGYTF	TGTGCCTGGAGGCACCGGGACAGCGAGAACTATGGCTACACCTTC	TRBD1	-	TRBV30	TRBJ1-2
CASSQVMPGNQPQHF	TGCGCCAGCAGCCAAGTCATGCCGGGGAATCAGCCCCAGCATTTT	-	-	TRBV4-1	TRBJ1-5
CASTLGGAGGLLNEQFF	TGTGCCAGCACCCTCGGAGGGGCGGGGGGGCTCCTCAATGAGCAGTTCTTC	TRBD2	-	TRBV7-2	TRBJ2-1
CASTVTVQAEGYTF	TGTGCCAGCACCGTTACTGTACAGGCTGAGGGCTACACCTTC	-	once	TRBV6-1	TRBJ1-2
CASSLGRGPYEQYF	TGTGCCAGCAGCTTAGGTAGGGGCCCGTACGAGCAGTACTTC	-	-	TRBV7-2	TRBJ2-7
CASSSRGAGGPLSETQYF	TGTGCCAGCAGCTCCCGAGGAGCGGGGGGGCCCCTGTCGGAGACCCAGTACTTC	TRBD2	-	TRBV7-2	TRBJ2-5
CASSPDRAYGYTF	TGCGCCAGCAGCCCGGACAGGGCCTATGGCTACACCTTC	TRBD1	-	TRBV5-1	TRBJ1-2
CASSFSGDNEQFF	TGTGCCAGCAGCTTCTCGGGTGACAATGAGCAGTTCTTC	-	-	TRBV7-3	TRBJ2-1
CASSLVTGSNQPQHF	TGCGCCAGCAGCCTGGTAACAGGGAGCAATCAGCCCCAGCATTTT	-	-	TRBV5-1	TRBJ1-5
CASSSRQGSSSEQYF	TGTGCCAGCAGCTCTCGACAGGGTTCGTCGTCCGAGCAGTACTTC	TRBD1	-	TRBV5-4	TRBJ2-7
CASSEGGFRDFNYGYTF	TGTGCCAGCAGTGAAGGGGGGTTTAGGGACTTCAACTATGGCTACACCTTC	-	-	TRBV6-1	TRBJ1-2
CASSPTGNEQYF	TGTGCCAGCAGCCCAACAGGGAACGAGCAGTACTTC	-	-	TRBV7-2	TRBJ2-7
CASSRDRGDQPQHF	TGTGCCAGTAGTAGAGACAGGGGGGATCAGCCCCAGCATTTT	TRBD1	-	TRBV19	TRBJ1-5
CASSWRQLAYEQYF	TGTGCCAGCAGCTGGAGGCAGCTTGCCTACGAGCAGTACTTC	-	-	TRBV2	TRBJ2-7
CASSPRYSYRGTEAFF	TGTGCCAGCAGCCCACGGTACTCTTACCGGGGGACTGAAGCTTTCTTT	-	-	TRBV11-2	TRBJ1-1
CASLREGAGHTEAFF	TGTGCCAGCCTACGTGAGGGGGCAGGTCACACTGAAGCTTTCTTT	TRBD1	-	TRBV19	TRBJ1-1
CASSTRTGDTDTQYF	TGTGCCAGCAGCACTAGGACAGGGGACACAGATACGCAGTATTTT	TRBD1	-	TRBV7-9	TRBJ2-3
CASSIGSGLRETQYF	TGTGCCAGTAGTATTGGGAGCGGGCTGAGGGAGACCCAGTACTTC	-	-	TRBV19	TRBJ2-5
CASSLVGAPNTEAFF	TGCGCCAGCAGCTTGGTTGGGGCCCCGAACACTGAAGCTTTCTTT	-	-	TRBV5-1	TRBJ1-1
CASSEYPYNEQFF	TGTGCCAGCAGTGAGTATCCTTACAATGAGCAGTTCTTC	-	medium-sized	TRBV6-4	TRBJ2-1